A single T cell receptor (beta chain) is shown here with its context. These data are taken from a study of blood T cell repertoires in COVID-19. Here immunoSEQ multiplex PCR was the method, and the copy in TCRdb shows in-frame clones only, minus some. The sample comprises 400,000 to 550,000 clones, roughly 87% of which are singletons, and approximately 2% rests with the top ten. Sequences were obtained from PBMCs or T cells enriched from blood (not recorded which). This receptor was obtained from a woman under 30 with acute COVID-19.

The CDR3 sequence is CASSWAGGARENEQFF. CDR3 sequence (DNA): TGTGCCAGCAGCTGGGCGGGAGGAGCCCGCGAGAATGAGCAGTTCTTC. The chain combines TRBV7-2 with TRBJ2-1, with 8 bases that match TRBD2. V lost 4 bases and J lost 7; bases outside the gene matches: 12. The V gene's germline CDR1 is SGHTA and CDR2 FQGNSA. CDR3 length: 16 residues.